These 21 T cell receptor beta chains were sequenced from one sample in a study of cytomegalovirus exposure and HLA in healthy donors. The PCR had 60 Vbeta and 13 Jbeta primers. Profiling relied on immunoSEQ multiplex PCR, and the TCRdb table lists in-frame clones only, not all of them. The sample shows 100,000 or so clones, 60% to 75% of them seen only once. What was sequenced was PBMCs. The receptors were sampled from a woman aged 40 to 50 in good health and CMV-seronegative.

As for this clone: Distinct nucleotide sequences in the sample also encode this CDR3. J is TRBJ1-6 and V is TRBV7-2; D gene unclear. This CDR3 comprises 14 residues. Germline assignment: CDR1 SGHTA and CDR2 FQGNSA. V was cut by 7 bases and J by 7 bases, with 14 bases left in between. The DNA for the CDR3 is TGTGCCAGCACCCGTGGTAGCTTAAATTCACCCCTCCACTTT. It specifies CASTRGSLNSPLHF.

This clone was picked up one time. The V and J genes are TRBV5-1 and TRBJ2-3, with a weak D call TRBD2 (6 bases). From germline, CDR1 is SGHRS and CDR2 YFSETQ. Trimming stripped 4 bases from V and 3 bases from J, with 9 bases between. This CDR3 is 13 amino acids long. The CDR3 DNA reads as TGCGCCAGCAGCGCCCGGGGGACAGATACGCAGTATTTT. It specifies CASSARGTDTQYF.

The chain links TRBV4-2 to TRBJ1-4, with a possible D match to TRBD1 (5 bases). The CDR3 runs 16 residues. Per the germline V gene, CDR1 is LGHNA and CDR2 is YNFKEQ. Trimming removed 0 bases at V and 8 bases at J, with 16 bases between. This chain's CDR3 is CASSQDQRGGGEKLFF. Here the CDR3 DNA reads TGTGCCAGCAGCCAAGACCAGCGGGGGGGAGGAGAAAAACTGTTTTTT.

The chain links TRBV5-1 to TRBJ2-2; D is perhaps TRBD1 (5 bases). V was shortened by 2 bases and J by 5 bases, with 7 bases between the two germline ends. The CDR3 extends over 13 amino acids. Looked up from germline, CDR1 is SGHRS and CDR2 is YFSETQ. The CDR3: CASSFDSTGELFF. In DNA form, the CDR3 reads TGCGCCAGCAGCTTTGACAGTACCGGGGAGCTGTTTTTT.

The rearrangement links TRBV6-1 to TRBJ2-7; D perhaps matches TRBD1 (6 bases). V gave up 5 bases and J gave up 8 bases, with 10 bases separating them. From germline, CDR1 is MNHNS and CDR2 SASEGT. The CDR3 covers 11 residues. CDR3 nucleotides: TGTGCCAGCAGTACAGGGTACAAGCAGTACTTC. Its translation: CASSTGYKQYF.

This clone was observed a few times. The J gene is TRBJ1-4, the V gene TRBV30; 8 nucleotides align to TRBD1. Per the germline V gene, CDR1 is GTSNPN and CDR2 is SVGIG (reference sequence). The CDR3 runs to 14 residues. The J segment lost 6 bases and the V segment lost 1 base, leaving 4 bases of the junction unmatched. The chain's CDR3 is CAWSGRTGYEKLFF. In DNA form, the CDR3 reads TGTGCCTGGAGTGGCAGGACAGGGTATGAAAAACTGTTTTTT.

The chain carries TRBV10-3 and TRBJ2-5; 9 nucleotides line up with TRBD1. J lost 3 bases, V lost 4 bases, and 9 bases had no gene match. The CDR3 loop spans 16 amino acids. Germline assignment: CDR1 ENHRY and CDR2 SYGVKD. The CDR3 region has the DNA TGTGCCATCAGTGGTAGGACAGGGGCGACTGAAGAGACCCAGTACTTC. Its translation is CAISGRTGATEETQYF.

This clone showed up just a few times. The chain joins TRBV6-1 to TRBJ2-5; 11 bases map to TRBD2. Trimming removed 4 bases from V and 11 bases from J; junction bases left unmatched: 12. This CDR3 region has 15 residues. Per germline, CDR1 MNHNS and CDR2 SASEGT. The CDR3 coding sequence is TGTGCCAGCAGTGCCCTAGCGGGAGGTTACGGGGAGCAGTACTTC. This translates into CASSALAGGYGEQYF.

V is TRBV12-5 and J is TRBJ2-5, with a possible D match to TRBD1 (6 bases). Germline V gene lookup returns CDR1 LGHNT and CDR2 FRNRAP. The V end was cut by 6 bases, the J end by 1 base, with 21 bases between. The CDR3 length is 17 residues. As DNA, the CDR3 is TGTGCTAGTGGGCTTGCCACAGGACAGTTTTTCCAAGAGACCCAGTACTTC. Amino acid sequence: CASGLATGQFFQETQYF.

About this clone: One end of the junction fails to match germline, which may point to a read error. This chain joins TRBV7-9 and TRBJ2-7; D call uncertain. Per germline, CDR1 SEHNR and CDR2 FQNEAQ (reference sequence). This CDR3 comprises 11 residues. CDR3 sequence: CSSSTVYEQYF. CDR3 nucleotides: TGTTCCAGCAGCACTGTCTACGAGCAGTACTTC.

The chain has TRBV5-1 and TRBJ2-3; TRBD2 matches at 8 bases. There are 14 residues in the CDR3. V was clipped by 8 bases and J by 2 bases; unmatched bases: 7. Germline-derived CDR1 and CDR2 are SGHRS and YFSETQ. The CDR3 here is CASSGGEITDTQYF. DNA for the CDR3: TGCGCCAGTTCCGGGGGGGAGATCACAGATACGCAGTATTTT.

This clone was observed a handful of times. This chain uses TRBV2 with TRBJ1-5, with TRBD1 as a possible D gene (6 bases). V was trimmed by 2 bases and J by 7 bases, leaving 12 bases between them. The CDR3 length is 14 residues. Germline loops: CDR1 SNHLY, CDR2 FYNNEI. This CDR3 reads CASSESGGVQPQHF. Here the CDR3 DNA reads TGTGCCAGCAGTGAATCGGGGGGCGTACAGCCCCAGCATTTT.

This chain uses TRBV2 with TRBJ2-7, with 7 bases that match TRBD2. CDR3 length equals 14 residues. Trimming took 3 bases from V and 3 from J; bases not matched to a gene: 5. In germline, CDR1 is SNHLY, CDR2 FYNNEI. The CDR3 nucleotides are TGTGCCAGCAGTGAGCGGGAGTCCTTCTACGAGCAGTACTTC. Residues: CASSERESFYEQYF.

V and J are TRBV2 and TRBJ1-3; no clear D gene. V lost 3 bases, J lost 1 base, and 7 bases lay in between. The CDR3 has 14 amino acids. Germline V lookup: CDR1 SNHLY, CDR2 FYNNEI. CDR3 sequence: CASSDVVSGNTIYF. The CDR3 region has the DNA TGTGCCAGCAGTGACGTTGTTTCTGGAAACACCATATATTTT.

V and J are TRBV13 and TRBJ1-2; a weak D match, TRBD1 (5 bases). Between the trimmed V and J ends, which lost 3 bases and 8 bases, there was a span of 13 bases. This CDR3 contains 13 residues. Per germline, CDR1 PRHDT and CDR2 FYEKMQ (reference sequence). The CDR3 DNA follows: TGTGCCAGCAGCTTGTCCAGGGTGGGAGGCTACACCTTC. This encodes CASSLSRVGGYTF.

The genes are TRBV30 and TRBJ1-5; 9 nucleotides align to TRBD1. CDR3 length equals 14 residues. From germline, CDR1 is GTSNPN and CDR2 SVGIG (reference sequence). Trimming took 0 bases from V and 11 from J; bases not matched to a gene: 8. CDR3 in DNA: TGTGCCTGGAGTGTGGGACAGGGAGGTCAAGCCCAGCATTTT. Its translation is CAWSVGQGGQAQHF.

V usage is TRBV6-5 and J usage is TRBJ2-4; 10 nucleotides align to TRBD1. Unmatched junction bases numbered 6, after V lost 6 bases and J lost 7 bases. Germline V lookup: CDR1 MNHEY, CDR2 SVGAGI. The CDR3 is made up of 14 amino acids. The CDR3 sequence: CASRDPGQGNIQYF. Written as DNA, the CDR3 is TGTGCCAGCAGGGACCCGGGACAGGGGAACATTCAGTACTTC.

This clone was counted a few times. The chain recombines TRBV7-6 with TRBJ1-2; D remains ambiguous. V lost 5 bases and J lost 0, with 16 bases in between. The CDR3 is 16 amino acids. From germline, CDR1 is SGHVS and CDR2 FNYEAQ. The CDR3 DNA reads TGTGCCAGCAGCGGAGGCGGCGCTGGAGCTAACTATGGCTACACCTTC. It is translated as CASSGGGAGANYGYTF.

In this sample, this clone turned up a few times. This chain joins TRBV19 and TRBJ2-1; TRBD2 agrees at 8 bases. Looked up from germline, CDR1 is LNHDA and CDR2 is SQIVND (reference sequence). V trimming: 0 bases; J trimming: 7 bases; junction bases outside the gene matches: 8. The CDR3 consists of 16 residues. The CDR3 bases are TGTGCCAGTAGTATAGATAGCGGGGAGGCTGGGAATGAGCAGTTCTTC. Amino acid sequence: CASSIDSGEAGNEQFF.

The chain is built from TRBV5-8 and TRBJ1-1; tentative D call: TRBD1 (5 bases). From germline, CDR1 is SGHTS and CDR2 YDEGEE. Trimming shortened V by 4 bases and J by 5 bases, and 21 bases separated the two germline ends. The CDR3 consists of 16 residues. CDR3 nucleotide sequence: TGTGCCAGCAGCCCCATTCGACCAGGGTCACGAACTGAAGCTTTCTTT. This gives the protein CASSPIRPGSRTEAFF.

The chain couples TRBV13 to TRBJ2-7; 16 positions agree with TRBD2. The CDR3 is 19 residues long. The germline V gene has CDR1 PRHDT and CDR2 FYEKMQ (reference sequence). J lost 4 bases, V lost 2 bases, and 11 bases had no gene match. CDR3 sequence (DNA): TGTGCCAGCAGCTTAAACCCGGGACTAGCGGGAGGGCCGGTATACGAGCAGTACTTC. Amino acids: CASSLNPGLAGGPVYEQYF.